This T cell receptor beta chain was captured in a study of Ad26.COV2.S vaccination and SARS-CoV-2 variants. Whole-study results and caveats: It was reported that spike-specific CD8+ and CD4+ T cell responses were substantially broad after vaccination.

Documented treatment: roughly 18 received Ad26.COV2.S at low or high dose, single or two shots; 5 received placebo; per-sample allocation not given. Day 63 after the first injection of vaccine or placebo was the sampling time. An Ad26 vector expressing Wuhan-strain SARS-CoV-2 spike constituted the vaccine. Generated by immunoSEQ multiplex PCR, the TCRdb table keeps only in-frame clones and is missing some. This table has approximately 500,000 clones, around 88% appearing once. With respect to this clone: The antigen remains unidentified.

Trimming took off 4 bases at V and 4 bases at J, with 17 bases between the two ends. The CDR3 covers 16 residues. Germline V gene data show CDR1 as SGHAT and CDR2 as FQNNGV. The starting material was peripheral blood, obtained in a trial of Ad26.COV2.S vaccine versus placebo. This receptor was taken from a person between 18 and 59 years old who received the Ad26.COV2.S COVID-19 vaccine or a placebo. The genes are TRBV11-2 and TRBJ2-1, with no clear D. CDR3 in amino acids: CASSSRVLSLYNEQFF. The CDR3 DNA reads TGTGCCAGCAGCTCCCGGGTACTATCTCTGTACAATGAGCAGTTCTTC.